Given below is one T cell receptor beta chain in context. Its matching antigen is unknown. This sample is part of a study of cytomegalovirus exposure and HLA in healthy donors. Study-level results: Exclusion as indistinguishable affected some V segments, including TRBV6-2 and TRBV6-3. Despite most TCR sequences being rare, some public TCRs occurred in many donors. Later on, a genetic analysis was performed. It linked a missense variant in DCLRE1C with V- and J-gene trimming of TCR beta. Available immune exposure information covered CMV serostatus only.

From germline, CDR1 is MNHNY and CDR2 SVGAGI (reference sequence). Deletions cut 6 bases from V and 5 bases from J, with 16 bases between. The CDR3 is made up of 14 amino acids. Amplification used 60 Vbeta primers and 13 Jbeta primers. Produced via immunoSEQ multiplex PCR; TCRdb's table is partial and in-frame only. Of about 62,000 clones in the sample, 80% to 90% were seen once. The sequence came from a woman in her 30s in good health and CMV-seronegative. Sequenced sample: PBMCs. V and J are TRBV6-6 and TRBJ2-5, with D possibly being TRBD2 (7 bases). CDR3 sequence reads: CASRGGGAGETQYF. The CDR3 DNA is TGTGCCAGCAGAGGAGGGGGGGCCGGGGAGACCCAGTACTTC.